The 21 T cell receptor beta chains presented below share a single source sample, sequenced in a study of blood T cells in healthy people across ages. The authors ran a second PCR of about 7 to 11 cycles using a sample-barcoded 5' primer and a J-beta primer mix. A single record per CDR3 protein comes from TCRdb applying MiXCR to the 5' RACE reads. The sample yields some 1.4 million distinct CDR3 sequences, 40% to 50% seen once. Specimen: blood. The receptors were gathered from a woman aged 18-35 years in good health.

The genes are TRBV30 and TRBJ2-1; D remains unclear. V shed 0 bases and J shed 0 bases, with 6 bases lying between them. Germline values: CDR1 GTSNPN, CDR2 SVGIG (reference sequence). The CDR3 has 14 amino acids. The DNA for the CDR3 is TGTGCCTGGAGTGTGGGTAGCTCCTACAATGAGCAGTTCTTC. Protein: CAWSVGSSYNEQFF.

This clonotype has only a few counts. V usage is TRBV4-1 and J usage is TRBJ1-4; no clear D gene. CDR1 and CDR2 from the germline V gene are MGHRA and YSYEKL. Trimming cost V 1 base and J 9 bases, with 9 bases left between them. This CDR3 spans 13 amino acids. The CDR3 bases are TGCGCCAGCAGCCAAGGTAGCCTTCAAAAACTGTTTTTT. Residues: CASSQGSLQKLFF.

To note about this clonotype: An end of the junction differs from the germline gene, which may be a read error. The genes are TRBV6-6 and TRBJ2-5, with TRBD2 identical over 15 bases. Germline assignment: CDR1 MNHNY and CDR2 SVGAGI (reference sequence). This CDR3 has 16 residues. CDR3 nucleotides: TGTGTCAGCAGCACCACCGGACTAGCGGGAGGGGAGACCCAGTACTTC. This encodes CVSSTTGLAGGETQYF.

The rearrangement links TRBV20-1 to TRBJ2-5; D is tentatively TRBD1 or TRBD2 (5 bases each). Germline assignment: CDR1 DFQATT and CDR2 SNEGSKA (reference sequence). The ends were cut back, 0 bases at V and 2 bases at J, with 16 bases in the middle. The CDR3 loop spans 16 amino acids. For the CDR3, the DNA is TGCAGTGCTAGAGATGAGGGGCCAGGCGATCAAGAGACCCAGTACTTC. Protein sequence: CSARDEGPGDQETQYF.

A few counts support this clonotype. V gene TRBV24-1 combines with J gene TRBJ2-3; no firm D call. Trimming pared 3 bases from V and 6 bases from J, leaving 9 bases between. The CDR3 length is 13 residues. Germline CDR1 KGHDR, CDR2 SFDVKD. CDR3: CATSDNTGDTQYF. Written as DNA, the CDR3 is TGTGCCACCAGTGATAACACTGGGGATACGCAGTATTTT.

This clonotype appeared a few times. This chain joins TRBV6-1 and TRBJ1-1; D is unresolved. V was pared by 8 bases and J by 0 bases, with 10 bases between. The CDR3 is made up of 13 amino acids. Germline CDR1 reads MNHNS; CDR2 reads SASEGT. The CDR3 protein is CASRVEVNTEAFF. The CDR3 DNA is TGTGCCAGCCGGGTGGAGGTGAACACTGAAGCTTTCTTT.

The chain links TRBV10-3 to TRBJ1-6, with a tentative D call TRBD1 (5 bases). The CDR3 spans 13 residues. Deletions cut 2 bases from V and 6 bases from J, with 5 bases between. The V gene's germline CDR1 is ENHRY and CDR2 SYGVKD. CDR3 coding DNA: TGTGCCATCAGTGAGGGGGGTAATTCACCCCTCCACTTT. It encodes CAISEGGNSPLHF.

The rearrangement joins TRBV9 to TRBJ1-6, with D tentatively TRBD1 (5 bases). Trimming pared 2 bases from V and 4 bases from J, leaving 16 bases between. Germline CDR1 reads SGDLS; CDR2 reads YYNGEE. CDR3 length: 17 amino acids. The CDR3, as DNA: TGTGCCAGCAGCGTGACCTCCCGGCCAGGGTATAATTCACCCCTCCACTTT. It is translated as CASSVTSRPGYNSPLHF.

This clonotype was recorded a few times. The CDR3 bases are TGTGCCAGCAGTCCTACTAGCGGGAGGGGACGCCACGAGCAGTACTTC. This codes for CASSPTSGRGRHEQYF. The rearrangement uses TRBV27 and TRBJ2-7, with 13 bases fitting TRBD2. The CDR3 covers 16 residues. With V trimmed by 5 bases and J by 5 bases, 9 bases remained unmatched. The V gene's germline CDR1 is MNHEY and CDR2 SMNVEV (reference sequence).

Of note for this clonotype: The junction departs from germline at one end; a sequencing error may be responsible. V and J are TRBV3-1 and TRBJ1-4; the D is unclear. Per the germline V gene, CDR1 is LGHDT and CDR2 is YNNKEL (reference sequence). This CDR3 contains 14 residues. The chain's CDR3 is CASSQGRKGEKQFF. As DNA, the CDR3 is TGTGCCAGCAGCCAAGGCAGAAAAGGTGAAAAACAGTTTTTT.

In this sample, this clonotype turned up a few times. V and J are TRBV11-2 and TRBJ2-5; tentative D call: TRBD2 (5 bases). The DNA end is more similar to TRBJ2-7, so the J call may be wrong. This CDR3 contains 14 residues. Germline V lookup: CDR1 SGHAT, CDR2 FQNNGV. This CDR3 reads CASSLVLLADEQYF. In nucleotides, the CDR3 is TGTGCCAGCAGCTTAGTGCTCCTAGCCGACGAGCAGTACTTC.

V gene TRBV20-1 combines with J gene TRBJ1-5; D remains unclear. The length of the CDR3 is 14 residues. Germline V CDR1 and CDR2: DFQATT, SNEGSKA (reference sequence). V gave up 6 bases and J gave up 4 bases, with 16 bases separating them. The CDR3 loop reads CSARTGGTNQPQHF. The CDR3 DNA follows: TGCAGTGCAAGGACTGGTGGAACTAATCAGCCCCAGCATTTT.

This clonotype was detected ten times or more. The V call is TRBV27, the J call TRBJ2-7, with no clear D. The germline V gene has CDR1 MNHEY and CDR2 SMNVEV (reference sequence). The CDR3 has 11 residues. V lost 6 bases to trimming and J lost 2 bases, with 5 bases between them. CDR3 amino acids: CASSTPYEQYF. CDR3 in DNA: TGTGCCAGCAGCACGCCCTACGAGCAGTACTTC.

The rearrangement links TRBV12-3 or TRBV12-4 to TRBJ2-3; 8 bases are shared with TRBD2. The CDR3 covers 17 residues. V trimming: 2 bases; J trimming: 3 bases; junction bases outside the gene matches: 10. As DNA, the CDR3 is TGTGCCAGCAGTTTATGGTTCGCTAGCGGGTCTACAGATACGCAGTATTTT. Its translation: CASSLWFASGSTDTQYF.

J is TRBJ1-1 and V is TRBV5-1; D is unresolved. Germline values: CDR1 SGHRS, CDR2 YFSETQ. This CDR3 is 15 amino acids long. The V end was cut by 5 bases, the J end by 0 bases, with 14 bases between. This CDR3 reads CASRIAASMNTEAFF. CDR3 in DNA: TGCGCCAGCAGGATCGCCGCCTCGATGAACACTGAAGCTTTCTTT.

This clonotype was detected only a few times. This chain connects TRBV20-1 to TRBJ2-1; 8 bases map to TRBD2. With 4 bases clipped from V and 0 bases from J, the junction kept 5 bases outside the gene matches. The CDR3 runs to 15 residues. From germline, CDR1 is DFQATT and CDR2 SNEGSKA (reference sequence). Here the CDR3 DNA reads TGCAGTGCTAACAAAGCGGGGGCCTCCTACAATGAGCAGTTCTTC. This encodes CSANKAGASYNEQFF.

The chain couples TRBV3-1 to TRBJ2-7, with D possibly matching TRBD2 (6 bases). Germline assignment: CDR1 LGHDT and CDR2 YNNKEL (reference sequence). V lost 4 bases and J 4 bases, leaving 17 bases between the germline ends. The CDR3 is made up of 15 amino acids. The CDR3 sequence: CASSRGLVAVYEQYF. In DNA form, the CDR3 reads TGTGCCAGCAGCCGCGGTTTGGTAGCGGTTTACGAGCAGTACTTC.

CDR3 nucleotide sequence: TGTGCCATTCTAGCGGGAGGGGGGAATGAGCAGTTCTTC. Protein product: CAILAGGGNEQFF. V gene TRBV10-3 combines with J gene TRBJ2-1, with TRBD2 matching over 12 bases. This CDR3 has 13 residues. Trimming at V came to 9 bases and at J to 7 bases, leaving 4 bases not matched to a gene. Germline V gene lookup returns CDR1 ENHRY and CDR2 SYGVKD.

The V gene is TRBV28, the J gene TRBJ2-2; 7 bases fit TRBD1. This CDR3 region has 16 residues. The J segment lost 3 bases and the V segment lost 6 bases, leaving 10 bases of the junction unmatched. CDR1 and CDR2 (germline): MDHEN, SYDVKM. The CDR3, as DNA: TGTGCCAGCAGACAGATCGACAGGGCCGACACCGGGGAGCTGTTTTTT. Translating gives CASRQIDRADTGELFF.

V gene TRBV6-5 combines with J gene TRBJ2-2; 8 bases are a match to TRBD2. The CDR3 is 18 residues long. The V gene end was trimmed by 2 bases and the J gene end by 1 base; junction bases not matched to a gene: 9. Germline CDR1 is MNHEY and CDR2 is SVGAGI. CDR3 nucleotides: TGTGCCAGCAGTTACCCCCAGGCTAGCGGGCGGAACACCGGGGAGCTGTTTTTT. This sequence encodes CASSYPQASGRNTGELFF.

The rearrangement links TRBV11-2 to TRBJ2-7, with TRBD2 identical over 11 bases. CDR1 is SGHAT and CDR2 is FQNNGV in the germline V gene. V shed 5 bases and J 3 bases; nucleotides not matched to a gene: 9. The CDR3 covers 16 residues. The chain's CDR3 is CASSQKTSGTLYEQYF. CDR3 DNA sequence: TGTGCCAGCAGCCAAAAGACTAGCGGGACCCTCTACGAGCAGTACTTC.